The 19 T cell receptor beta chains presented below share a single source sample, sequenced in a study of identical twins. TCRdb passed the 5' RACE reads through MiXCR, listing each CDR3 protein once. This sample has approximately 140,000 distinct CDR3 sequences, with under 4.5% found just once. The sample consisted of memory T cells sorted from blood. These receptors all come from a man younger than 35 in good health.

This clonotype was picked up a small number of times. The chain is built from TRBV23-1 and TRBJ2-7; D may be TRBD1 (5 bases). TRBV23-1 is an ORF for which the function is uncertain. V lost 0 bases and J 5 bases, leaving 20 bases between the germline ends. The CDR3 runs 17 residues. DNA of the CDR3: TGCGCCAGCAGTCAATCAAGCCCGTCGACAGCCAGGGACGAGCAGTACTTC. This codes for CASSQSSPSTARDEQYF.

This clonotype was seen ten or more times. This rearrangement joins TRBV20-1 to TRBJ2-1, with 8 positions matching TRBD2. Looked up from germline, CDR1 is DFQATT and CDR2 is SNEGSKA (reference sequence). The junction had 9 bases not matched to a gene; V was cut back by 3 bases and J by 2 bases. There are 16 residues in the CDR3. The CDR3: CSARALTSGAYNEQFF. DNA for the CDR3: TGCAGTGCTAGGGCTCTCACTAGCGGAGCCTACAATGAGCAGTTCTTC.

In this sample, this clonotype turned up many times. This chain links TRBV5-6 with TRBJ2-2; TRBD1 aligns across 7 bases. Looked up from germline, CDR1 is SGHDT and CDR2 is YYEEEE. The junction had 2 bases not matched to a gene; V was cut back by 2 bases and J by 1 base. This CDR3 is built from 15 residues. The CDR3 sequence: CASSFGQVNTGELFF. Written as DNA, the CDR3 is TGTGCCAGCAGCTTCGGACAGGTGAACACCGGGGAGCTGTTTTTT.

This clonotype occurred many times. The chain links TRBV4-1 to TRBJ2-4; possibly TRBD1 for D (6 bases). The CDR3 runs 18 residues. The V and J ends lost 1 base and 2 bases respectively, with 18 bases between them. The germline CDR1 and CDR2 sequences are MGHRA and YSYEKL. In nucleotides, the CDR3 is TGCGCCAGCAGCCAAGGATACCGGACAGTCGAATCCAAAAACATTCAGTACTTC. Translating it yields CASSQGYRTVESKNIQYF.

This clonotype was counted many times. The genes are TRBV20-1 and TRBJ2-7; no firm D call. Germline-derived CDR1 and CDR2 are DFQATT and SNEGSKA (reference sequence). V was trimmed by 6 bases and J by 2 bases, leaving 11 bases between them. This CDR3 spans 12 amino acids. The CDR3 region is CSAIEGTYEQYF. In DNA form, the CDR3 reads TGCAGTGCCATAGAAGGTACCTACGAGCAGTACTTC.

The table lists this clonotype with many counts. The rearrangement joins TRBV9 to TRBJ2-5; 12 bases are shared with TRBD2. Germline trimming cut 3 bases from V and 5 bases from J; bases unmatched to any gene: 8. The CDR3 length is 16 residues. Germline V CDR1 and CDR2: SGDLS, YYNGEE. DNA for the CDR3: TGTGCCAGCAGCGGGACTAGCGGGAACCCTGGGGAGACCCAGTACTTC. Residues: CASSGTSGNPGETQYF.

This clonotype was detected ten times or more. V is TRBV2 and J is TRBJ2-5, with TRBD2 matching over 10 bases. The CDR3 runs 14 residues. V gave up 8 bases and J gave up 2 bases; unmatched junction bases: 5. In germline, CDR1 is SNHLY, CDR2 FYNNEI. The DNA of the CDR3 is TGTGCCAGCCTTGGACTAGCGGTACAAGAGACCCAGTACTTC. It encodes CASLGLAVQETQYF.

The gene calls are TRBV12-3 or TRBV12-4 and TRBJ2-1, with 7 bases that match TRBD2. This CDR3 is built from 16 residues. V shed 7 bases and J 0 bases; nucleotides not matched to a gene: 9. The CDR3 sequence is CASTPGGGSSYNEQFF. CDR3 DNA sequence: TGTGCCAGCACACCAGGCGGCGGGAGCTCCTACAATGAGCAGTTCTTC.

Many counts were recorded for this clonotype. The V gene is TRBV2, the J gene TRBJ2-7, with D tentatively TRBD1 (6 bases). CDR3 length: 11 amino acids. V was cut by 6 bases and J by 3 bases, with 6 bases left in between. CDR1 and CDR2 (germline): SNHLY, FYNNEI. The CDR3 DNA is TGTGCCAGCAGACAGGGCTACGAGCAGTACGTC. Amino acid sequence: CASRQGYEQYV.

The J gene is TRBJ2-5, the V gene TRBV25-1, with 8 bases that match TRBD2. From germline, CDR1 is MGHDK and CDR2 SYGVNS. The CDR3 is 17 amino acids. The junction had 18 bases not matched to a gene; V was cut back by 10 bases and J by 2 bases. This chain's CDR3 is CATNGLDWRGEQETQYF. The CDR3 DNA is TGTGCCACCAATGGGTTAGATTGGCGGGGGGAACAAGAGACCCAGTACTTC. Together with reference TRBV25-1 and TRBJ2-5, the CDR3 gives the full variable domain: EADIYQTPRYLVIGTGKKITLECSQTMGHDKMYWYQQDPGMELHLIHYSYGVNSTEKGDLSSESTVSRIRTEHFPLTLESARPSHTSQYLCATNGLDWRGEQETQYFGPGTRLLVL.

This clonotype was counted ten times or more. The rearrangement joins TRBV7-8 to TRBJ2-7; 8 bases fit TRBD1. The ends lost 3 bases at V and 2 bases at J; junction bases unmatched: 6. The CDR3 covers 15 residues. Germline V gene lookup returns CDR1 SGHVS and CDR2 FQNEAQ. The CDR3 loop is CASSLGRGLPYEQYV. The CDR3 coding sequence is TGTGCCAGCAGCTTGGGCAGGGGGCTTCCCTACGAGCAGTACGTC.

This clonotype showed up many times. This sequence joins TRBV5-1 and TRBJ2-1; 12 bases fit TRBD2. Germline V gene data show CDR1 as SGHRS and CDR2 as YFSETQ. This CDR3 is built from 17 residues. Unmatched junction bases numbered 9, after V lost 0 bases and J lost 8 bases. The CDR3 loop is CASSLGVLAGGPDEQFF. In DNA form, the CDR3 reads TGCGCCAGCAGCTTGGGCGTTCTAGCGGGAGGGCCGGATGAGCAGTTCTTC.

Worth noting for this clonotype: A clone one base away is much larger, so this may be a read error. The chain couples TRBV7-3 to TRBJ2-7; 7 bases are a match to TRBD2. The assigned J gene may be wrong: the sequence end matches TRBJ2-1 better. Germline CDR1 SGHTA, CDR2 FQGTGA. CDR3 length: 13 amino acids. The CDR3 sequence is CASSLAGEEVQFF. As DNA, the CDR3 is TGTGCCAGCAGCTTAGCGGGAGAGGAGGTGCAGTTCTTC.

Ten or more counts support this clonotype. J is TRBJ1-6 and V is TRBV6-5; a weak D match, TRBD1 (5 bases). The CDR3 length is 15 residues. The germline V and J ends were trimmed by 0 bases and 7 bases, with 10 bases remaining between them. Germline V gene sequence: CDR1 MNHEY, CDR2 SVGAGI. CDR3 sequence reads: CASSYSGQNNSPLHF. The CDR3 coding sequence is TGTGCCAGCAGTTACTCGGGGCAGAACAATTCACCCCTCCACTTT.

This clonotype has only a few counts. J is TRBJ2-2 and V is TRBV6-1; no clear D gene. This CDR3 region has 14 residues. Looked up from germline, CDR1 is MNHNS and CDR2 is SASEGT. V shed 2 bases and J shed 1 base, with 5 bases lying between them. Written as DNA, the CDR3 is TGTGCCAGCAGTGAACTCTGGAACACCGGGGAGCTGTTTTTT. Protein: CASSELWNTGELFF.

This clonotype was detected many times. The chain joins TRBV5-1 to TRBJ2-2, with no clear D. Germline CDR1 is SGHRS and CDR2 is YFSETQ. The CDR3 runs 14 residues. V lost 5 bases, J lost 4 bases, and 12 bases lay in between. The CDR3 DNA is TGCGCCAGCAGTAGGACCCACCCCACCGGGGAGCTGTTTTTT. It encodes CASSRTHPTGELFF.

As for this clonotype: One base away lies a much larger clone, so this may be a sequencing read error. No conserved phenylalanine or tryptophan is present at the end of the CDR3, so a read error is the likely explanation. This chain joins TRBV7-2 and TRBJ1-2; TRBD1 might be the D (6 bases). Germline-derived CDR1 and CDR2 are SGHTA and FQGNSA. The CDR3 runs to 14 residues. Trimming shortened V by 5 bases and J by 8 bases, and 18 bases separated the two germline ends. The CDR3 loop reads CASSDFTGLSGYTV. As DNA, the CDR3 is TGTGCCAGCAGCGACTTCACAGGGTTGAGCGGCTACACCGTC.

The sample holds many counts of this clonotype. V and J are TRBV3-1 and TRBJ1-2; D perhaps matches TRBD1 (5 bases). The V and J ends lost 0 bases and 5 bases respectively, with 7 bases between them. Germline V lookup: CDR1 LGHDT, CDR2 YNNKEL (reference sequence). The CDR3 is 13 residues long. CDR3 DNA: TGTGCCAGCAGCCAAGATAGACAGTATGGCTACACCTTC. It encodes CASSQDRQYGYTF.

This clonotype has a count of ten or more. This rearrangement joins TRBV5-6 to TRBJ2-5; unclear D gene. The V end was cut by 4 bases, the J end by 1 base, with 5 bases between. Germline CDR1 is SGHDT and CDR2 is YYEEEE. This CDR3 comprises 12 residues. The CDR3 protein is CASSPSQETQYF. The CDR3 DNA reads TGTGCCAGCAGCCCCAGCCAAGAGACCCAGTACTTC.